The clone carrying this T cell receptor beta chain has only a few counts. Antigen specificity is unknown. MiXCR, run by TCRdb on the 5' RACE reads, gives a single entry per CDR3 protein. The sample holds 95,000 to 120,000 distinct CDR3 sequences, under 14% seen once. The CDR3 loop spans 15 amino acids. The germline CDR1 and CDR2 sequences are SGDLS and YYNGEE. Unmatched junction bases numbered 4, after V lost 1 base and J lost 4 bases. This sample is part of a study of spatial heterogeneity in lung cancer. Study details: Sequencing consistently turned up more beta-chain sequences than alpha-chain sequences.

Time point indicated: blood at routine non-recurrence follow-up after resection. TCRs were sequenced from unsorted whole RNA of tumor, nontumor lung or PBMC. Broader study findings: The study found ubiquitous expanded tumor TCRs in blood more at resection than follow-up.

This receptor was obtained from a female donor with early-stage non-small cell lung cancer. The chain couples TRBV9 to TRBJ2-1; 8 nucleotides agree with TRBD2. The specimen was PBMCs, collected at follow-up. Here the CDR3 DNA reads TGTGCCAGCAGCGTACGTGGCGGGAGGTACAATGAGCAGTTCTTC. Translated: CASSVRGGRYNEQFF.